This T cell receptor (beta chain) was identified in a study of T cells after yellow fever vaccination. MiXCR, applied by TCRdb to the 5' RACE reads, yields one record per CDR3 protein. The repertoire has about 550,000 distinct CDR3 sequences, roughly 21% of them found once; the top ten carry about 13%. This clonotype has a handful of counts. The germline gives CDR1 SGHDT, CDR2 YYEEEE. The length of the CDR3 is 13 residues. V lost 7 bases, J lost 2 bases, and 6 bases stayed unmatched. The chain joins TRBV5-6 to TRBJ2-7, with 7 nucleotides matching TRBD1. The specimen was PBMCs, collected 15 days after the yellow fever booster vaccination. The TCR was taken from a man aged 30 to 45 who received the YFV17D yellow fever vaccine. CDR3 in DNA: TGTGCCAGCTCCGGGACAGAACCCTACGAGCAGTACTTC. Amino acids: CASSGTEPYEQYF.